This is a list of T cell receptor beta chains from one sample in a study of cytotoxic CD8 clonotypes in ibrutinib-treated CLL. Here immunoSEQ multiplex PCR was the method, and the copy in TCRdb shows in-frame clones only, minus some. The data contain about 85,000 clones, 70% to 80% of them singletons. The sequences come from PBMCs, collected after 12 months of ibrutinib treatment. Every receptor here comes from a human donor with chronic lymphocytic leukemia. CDR3s leave out the opening cysteine and the closing phenylalanine or tryptophan. The size entry is marked missing in some rows and otherwise reads once, few, many or a size class.

- | TRBV10-3 | AISEGATSYNEQF
- | TRBV29-1 | SVGRATGYEQY
- | TRBV7-2 | ASSSRDRAYEQY
- | TRBV5-5 | ASSLDGGYT
- | TRBV9 | ASSTTATNEKLF
- | TRBV28 | TSSSPGEKLF
once | TRBV5-4 | ASSFPQAANYGYT
- | TRBV28 | ASSGDGAEAF
- | TRBV2 | ASRVGLQETQY
many | TRBV6-4 | ASSDPRPRAHNEQF
- | TRBV5-4 | ASSLEGSRTDTQY
- | TRBV30 | AWSVGLGEGSNQPQH
- | TRBV28 | ASRSSGNLGGEQF
- | TRBV4-1 | ASSQEGSDRGFQETQY
- | TRBV6-5 | ASSPQTGVGSPLH
- | TRBV11-3 | ASSQGETYEQY
- | TRBV5-1 | ASSSRTSGVRTDTQY
- | TRBV21-1 | ASSPQETEDPPRQETQY
- | TRBV29-1 | SVGHLTGLDYGYT
- | TRBV18 | ASSLYLAGAGYNEQF
- | TRBV2 | ASGGGFFSGNTIY
once | TRBV27 | ASSFLGESPGELF
few | TRBV11-2 | ASSLPTGELF
- | TRBV5-1 | ASSLRGQPTDTQY
few | TRBV7-8 | ASVPRPGGRGPYNEQF
- | TRBV6-1 | ASSGVGGNQPQH
- | TRBV7-2 | ASSPPGGVVTGELF
- | TRBV7-9 | ASSLDVGGSAGSYEQY
- | TRBV6-4 | ASSPGTGVEAF
- | TRBV7-2 | ASSLERDSPQY
- | TRBV28 | ASSLPGLSSTDTQY
- | TRBV5-1 | ASSRMTGEETQY
- | TRBV11-1 | ASSFLGRETQY
once | TRBV11-3 | ASSREGGSYNEQF
- | TRBV18 | ASSPLAGTSYEQY
- | TRBV7-9 | ASSSPFQGPNYEQY
- | TRBV7-9 | ASSPPTGGRNTIY
- | TRBV11-1 | ASSLDPGGAYEQY
once | TRBV9 | ASSPRGTGNSPLH
- | TRBV15 | ATSTQQGSFQETQY
- | TRBV6-6 | ASRGLAYTQY
- | TRBV6-5 | ASSPRGLNIQY
- | TRBV10-3 | AIRETGVGNTIY
once | TRBV18 | ASSDHIPGQGGGETQY
- | TRBV27 | ASSGGGLGEKLF
- | TRBV15 | ATSSPYRGAWANVLT
- | TRBV18 | ASSQADLTYTDTQY
- | TRBV7-9 | ASSLEAGGIGYT